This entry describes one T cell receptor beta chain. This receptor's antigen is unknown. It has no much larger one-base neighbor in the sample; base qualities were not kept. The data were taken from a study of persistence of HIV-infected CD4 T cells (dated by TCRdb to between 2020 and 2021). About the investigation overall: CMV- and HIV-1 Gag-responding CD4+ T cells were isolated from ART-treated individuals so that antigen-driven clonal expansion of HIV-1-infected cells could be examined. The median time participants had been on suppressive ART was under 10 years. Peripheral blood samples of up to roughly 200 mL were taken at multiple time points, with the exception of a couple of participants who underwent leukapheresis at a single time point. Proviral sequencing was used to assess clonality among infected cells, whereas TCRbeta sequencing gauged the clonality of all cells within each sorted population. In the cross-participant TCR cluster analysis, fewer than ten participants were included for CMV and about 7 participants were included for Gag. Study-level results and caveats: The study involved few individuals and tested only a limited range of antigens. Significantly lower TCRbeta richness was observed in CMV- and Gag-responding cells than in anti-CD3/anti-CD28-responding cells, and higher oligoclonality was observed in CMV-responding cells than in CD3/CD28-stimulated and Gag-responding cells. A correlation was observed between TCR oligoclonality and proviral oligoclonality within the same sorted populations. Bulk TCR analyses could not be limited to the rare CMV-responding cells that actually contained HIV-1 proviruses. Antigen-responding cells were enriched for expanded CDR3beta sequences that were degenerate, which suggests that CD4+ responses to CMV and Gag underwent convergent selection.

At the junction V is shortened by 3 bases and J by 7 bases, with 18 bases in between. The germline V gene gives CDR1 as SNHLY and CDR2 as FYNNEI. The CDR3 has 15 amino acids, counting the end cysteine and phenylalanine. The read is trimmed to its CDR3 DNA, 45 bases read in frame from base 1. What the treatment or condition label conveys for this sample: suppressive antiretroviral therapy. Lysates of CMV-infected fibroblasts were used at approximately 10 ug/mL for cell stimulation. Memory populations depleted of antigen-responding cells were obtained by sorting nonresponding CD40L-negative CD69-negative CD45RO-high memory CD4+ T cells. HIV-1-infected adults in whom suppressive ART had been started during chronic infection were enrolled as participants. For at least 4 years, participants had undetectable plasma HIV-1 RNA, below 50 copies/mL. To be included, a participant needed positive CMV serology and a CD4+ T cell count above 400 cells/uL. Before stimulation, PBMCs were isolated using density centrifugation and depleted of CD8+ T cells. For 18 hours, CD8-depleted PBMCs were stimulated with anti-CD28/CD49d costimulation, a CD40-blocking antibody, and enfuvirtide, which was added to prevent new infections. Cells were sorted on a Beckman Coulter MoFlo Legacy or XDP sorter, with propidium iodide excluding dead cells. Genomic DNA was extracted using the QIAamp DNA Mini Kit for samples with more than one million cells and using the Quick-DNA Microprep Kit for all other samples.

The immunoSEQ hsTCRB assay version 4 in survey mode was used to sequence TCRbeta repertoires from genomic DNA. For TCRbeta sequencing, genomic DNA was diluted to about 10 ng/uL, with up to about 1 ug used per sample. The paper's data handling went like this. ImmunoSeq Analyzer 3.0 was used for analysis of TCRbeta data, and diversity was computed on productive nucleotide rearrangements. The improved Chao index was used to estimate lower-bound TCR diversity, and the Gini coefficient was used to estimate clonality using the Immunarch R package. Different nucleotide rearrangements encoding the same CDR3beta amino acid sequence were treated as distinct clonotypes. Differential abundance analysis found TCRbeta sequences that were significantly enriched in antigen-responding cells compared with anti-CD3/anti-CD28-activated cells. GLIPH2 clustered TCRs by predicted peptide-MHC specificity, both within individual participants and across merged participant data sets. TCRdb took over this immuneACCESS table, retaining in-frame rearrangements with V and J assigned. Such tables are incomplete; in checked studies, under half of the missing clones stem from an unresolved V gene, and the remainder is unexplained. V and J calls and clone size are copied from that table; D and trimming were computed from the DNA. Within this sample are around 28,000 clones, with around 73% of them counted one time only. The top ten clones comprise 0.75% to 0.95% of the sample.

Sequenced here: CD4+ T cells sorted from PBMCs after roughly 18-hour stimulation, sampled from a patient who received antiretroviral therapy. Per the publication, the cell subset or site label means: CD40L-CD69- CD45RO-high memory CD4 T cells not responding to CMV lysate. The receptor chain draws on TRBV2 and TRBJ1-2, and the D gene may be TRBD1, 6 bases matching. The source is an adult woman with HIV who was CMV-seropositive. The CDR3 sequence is CASSDEVYRESGYTF. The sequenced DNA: TGTGCCAGCAGTGATGAGGTATACAGGGAAAGTGGCTACACCTTC.